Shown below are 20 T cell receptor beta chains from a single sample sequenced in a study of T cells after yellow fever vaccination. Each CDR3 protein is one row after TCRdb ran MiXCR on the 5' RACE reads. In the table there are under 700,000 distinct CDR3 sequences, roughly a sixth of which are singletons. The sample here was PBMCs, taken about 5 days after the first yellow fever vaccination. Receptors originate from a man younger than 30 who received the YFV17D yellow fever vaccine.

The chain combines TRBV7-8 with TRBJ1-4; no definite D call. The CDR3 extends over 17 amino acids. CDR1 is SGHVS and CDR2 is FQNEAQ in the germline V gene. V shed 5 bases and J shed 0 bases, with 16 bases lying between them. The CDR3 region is CASSLNVLTATNEKLFF. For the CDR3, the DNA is TGTGCCAGCAGCCTCAATGTTCTTACGGCAACTAATGAAAAACTGTTTTTT.

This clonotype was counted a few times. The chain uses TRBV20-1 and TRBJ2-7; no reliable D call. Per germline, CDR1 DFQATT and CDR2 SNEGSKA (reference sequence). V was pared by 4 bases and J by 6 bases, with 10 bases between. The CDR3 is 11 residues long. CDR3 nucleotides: TGCAGTGCTACTAATAGAGGCGAGCAGTACTTC. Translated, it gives CSATNRGEQYF.

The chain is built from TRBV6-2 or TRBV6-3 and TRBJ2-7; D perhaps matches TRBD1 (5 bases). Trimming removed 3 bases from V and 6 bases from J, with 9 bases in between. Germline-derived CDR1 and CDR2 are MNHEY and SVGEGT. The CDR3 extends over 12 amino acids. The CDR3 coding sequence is TGTGCCAGCAGTTATATAGGGGCCGAGCAGTACGTC. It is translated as CASSYIGAEQYV.

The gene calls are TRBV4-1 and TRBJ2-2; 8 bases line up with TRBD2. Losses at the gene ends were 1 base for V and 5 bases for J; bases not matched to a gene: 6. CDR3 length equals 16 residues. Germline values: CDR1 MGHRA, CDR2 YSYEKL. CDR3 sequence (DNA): TGCGCCAGCAGCCAAGTTGGGTCGGGGGGGACCGGGGAGCTGTTTTTT. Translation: CASSQVGSGGTGELFF.

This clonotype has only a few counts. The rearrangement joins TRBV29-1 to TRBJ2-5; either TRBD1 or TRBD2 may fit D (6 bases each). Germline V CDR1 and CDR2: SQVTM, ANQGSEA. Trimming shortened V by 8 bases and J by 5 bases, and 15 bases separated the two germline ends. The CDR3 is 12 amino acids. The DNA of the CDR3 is TGCAGCTCCTCCGGGGGCGGCGAGACCCAGTACTTC. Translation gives CSSSGGGETQYF.

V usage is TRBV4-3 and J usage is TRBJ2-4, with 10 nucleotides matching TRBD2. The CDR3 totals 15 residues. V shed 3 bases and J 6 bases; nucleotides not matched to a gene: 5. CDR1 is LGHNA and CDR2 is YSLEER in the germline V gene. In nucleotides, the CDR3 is TGCGCCAGCAGCCAGGGCCTAGCGGGGGCAAACATTCAGTACTTC. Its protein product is CASSQGLAGANIQYF.

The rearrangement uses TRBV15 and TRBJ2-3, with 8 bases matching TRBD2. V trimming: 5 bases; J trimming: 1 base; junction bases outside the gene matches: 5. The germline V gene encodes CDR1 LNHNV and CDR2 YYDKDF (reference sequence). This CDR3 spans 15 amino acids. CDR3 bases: TGTGCCACCAGCTTTAATAGCGGGGGCACAGATACGCAGTATTTT. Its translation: CATSFNSGGTDTQYF.

The CDR3 bases are TGCGCCAGCAGCCACCAACCGCACAGATTTAACTATGGCTACACCTTC. Translated, it gives CASSHQPHRFNYGYTF. This chain joins TRBV4-1 and TRBJ1-2, with D hard to call. The CDR3 is made up of 16 amino acids. V lost 3 bases, J lost 1 base, and 15 bases lay in between. The germline CDR1 and CDR2 sequences are MGHRA and YSYEKL.

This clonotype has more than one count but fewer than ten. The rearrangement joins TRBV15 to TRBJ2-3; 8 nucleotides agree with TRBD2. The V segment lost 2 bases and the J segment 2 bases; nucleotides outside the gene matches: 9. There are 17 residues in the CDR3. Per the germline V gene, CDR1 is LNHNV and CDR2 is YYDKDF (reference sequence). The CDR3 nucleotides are TGTGCCACCAGCAGAACGGCGGGCGGGGGGACCACAGATACGCAGTATTTT. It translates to CATSRTAGGGTTDTQYF.

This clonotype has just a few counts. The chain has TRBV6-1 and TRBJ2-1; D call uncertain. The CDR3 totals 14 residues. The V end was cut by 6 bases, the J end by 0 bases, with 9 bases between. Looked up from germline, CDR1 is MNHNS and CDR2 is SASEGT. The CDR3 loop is CASRKRDSYNEQFF. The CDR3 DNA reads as TGTGCCAGCAGAAAAAGGGACTCCTACAATGAGCAGTTCTTC.

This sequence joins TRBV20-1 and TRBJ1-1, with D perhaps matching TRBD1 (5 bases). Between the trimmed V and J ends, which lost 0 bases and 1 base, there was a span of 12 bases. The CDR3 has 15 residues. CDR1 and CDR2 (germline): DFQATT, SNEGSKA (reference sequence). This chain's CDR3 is CSARDRAGGNTEAFF. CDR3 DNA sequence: TGCAGTGCTAGAGATCGAGCGGGGGGGAACACTGAAGCTTTCTTT.

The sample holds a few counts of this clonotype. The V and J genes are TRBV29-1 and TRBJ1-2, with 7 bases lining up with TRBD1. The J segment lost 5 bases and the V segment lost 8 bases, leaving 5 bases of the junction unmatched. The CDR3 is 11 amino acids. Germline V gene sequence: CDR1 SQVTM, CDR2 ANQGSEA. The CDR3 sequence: CSSGDSYGYTF. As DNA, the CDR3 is TGCAGCTCGGGGGACAGTTATGGCTACACCTTC.

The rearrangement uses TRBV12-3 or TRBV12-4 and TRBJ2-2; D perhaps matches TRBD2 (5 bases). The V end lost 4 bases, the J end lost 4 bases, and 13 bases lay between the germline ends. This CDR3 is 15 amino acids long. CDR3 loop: CASSSFYGVTGELFF. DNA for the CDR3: TGTGCCAGCAGTTCATTTTACGGGGTCACCGGGGAGCTGTTTTTT.

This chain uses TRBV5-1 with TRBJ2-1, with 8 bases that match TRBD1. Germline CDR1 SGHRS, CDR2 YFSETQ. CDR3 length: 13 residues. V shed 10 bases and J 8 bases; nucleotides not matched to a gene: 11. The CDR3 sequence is CASSGGQGHEQFF. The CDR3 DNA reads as TGCGCCTCGTCGGGTGGACAGGGCCATGAGCAGTTCTTC.

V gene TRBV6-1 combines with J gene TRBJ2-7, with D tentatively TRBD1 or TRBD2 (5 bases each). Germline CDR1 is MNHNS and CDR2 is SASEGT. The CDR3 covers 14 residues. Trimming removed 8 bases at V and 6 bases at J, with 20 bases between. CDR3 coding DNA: TGTGCCAGCGCACTACAGGAGGCCTCTACCGAGCAGTACTTC. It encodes CASALQEASTEQYF.

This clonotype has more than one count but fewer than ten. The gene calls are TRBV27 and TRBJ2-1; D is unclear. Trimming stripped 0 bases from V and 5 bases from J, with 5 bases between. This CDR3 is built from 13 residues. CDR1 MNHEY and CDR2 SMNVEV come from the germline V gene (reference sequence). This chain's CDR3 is CASSLSGDNEQFF. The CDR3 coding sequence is TGTGCCAGCAGTTTATCTGGGGACAATGAGCAGTTCTTC.

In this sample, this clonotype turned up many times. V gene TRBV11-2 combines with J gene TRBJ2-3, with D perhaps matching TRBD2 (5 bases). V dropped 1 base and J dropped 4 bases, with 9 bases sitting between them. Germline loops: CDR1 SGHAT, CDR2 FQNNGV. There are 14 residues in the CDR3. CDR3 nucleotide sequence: TGTGCCAGCAGCTTAGGCGGACTCGCAGATACGCAGTATTTT. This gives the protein CASSLGGLADTQYF.

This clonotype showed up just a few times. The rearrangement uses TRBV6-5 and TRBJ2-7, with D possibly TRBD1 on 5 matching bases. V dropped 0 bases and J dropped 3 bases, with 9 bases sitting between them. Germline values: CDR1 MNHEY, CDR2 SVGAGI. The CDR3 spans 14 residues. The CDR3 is CASSYSAGHYEQYV. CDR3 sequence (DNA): TGTGCCAGCAGTTACTCCGCAGGGCACTACGAGCAGTACGTC.

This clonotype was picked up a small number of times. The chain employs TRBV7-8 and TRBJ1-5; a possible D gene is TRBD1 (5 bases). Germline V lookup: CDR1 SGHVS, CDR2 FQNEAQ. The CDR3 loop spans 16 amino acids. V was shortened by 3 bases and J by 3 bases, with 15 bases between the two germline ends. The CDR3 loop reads CASSFGRRGANQPQHF. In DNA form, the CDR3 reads TGTGCCAGCAGCTTCGGACGCCGAGGGGCCAATCAGCCCCAGCATTTT.

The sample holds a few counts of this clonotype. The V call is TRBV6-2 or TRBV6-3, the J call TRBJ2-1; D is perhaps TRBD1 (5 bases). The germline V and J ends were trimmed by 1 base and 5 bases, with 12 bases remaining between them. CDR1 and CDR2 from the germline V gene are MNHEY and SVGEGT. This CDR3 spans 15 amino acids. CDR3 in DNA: TGTGCCAGCAGTTACTTAGGGGTCGTCGACAATGAGCAGTTCTTC. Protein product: CASSYLGVVDNEQFF.